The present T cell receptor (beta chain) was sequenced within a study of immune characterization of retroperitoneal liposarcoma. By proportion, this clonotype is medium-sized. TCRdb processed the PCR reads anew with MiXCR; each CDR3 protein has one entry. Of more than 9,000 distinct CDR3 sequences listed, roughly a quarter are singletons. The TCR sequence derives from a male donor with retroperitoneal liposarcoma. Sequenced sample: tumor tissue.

The CDR3 sequence is CASSLVLAVSYNEQFF. CDR3 DNA sequence: TGTGCCAGCAGCTTAGTATTAGCGGTTTCCTACAATGAGCAGTTCTTC. The gene calls are TRBV7-2 and TRBJ2-1, with a weak D call TRBD2 (6 bases). In germline, CDR1 is SGHTA, CDR2 FQGNSA. Trimming took 1 base from V and 1 from J, leaving 11 bases between them. The CDR3 contains 16 residues.